The clone carrying this T cell receptor (beta chain) was observed at least ten times. The data originate from a study of patients and donors after allogeneic stem cell transplantation. The CDR3 is 16 residues long. Trimming took 3 bases from V and 2 from J, leaving 13 bases between them. The germline V gene encodes CDR1 LGHNA and CDR2 YSLEER. TCRdb fed the RT-PCR reads into MiXCR, producing one record per CDR3 protein. The profile covers roughly 230,000 distinct CDR3 sequences, with around an eighth appearing a single time and roughly 11% taken by the ten largest. The receptor's source is a human donor who was either an allogeneic HSCT recipient or a stem cell or donor lymphocyte infusion donor (not recorded which). It is not recorded whose cells these are; they may come from a transplant donor. Specimen: blood, either unsorted or a sorted T cell fraction (not recorded which). V and J are TRBV4-3 and TRBJ2-2, with D perhaps TRBD1 or TRBD2 (5 bases each). CDR3 region: CASSQNVGDNTGELFF. DNA of the CDR3: TGCGCCAGCAGCCAGAACGTGGGGGATAACACCGGGGAGCTGTTTTTT.